This TCR beta chain was obtained from a study of cytomegalovirus exposure and HLA in healthy donors. In the PCR, 60 Vbeta and 13 Jbeta primers were used. Libraries were prepared by immunoSEQ multiplex PCR; TCRdb keeps only in-frame clonotypes and omits some of them. This table holds 60,000 or so clones, around 83% found once. Study conclusions and caveats: Most of the TCR beta V segments (in an earlier analysis) were productive either about 87% or about 30% of the time. Further analysis was carried out later, and it showed several of the most significant clusters appearing linked to common viral pathogens. Presence/absence analyses took donor sequencing depth as roughly uniform.

This clone has only one observation. Its antigen is still unknown. The clonotype comes from a man aged 40-55 years in good health and CMV-seronegative. Sequenced material: PBMCs.

Here the CDR3 reads CASSPRTGDGYTF. CDR3 coding DNA: TGTGCCAGCAGCCCACGGACAGGGGATGGCTACACCTTC. The gene calls are TRBV9 and TRBJ1-2; the match to TRBD1 covers 9 bases. Per the germline V gene, CDR1 is SGDLS and CDR2 is YYNGEE. V shed 4 bases and J 6 bases; nucleotides not matched to a gene: 4. The CDR3 has 13 residues.